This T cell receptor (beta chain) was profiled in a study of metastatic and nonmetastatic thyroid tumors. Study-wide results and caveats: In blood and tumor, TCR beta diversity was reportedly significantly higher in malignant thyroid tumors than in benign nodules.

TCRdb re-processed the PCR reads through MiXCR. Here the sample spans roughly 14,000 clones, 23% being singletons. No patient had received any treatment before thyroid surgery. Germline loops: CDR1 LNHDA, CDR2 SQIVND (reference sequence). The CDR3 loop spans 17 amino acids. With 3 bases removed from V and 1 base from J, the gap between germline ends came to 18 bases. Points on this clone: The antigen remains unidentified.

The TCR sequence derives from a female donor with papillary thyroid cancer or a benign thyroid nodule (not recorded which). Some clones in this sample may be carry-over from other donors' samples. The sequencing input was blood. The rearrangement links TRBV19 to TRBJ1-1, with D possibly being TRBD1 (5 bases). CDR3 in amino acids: CASSIPGSGLSNTEAFF. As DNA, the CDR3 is TGTGCCAGTAGTATCCCGGGGTCGGGGCTTTCGAACACTGAAGCTTTCTTT.